A single sample is the source of the 20 T cell receptor beta chains below, sequenced in a study of blood T cell repertoires in COVID-19. Repertoires were generated with immunoSEQ multiplex PCR, while TCRdb's copy carries only in-frame clones and drops some. The sample holds about 240,000 clones; about 79% are singletons and the top ten take about 9.5%. The sequenced sample consisted of peripheral blood. The receptors stem from an elderly woman with acute or convalescent COVID-19.

The rearrangement uses TRBV11-2 and TRBJ2-5; 9 nucleotides align to TRBD1. CDR1 and CDR2 (germline): SGHAT, FQNNGV. J lost 4 bases, V lost 1 base, and 4 bases had no gene match. The CDR3 runs to 15 residues. As DNA, the CDR3 is TGTGCCAGCAGCTTAGTCCCGACAGGGGGAGAGACCCAGTACTTC. As protein: CASSLVPTGGETQYF.

The J gene is TRBJ1-4, the V gene TRBV5-5, with D perhaps TRBD1 (5 bases). The CDR3 spans 14 residues. V dropped 4 bases and J dropped 4 bases, with 11 bases sitting between them. Germline values: CDR1 SGHKS, CDR2 YYEKEE (reference sequence). The CDR3 sequence: CASSVDSHNEKLFF. The CDR3 DNA is TGTGCCAGCAGCGTTGACAGCCATAATGAAAAACTGTTTTTT.

CDR3 sequence reads: CASSVGGVGQPQHF. In DNA form, the CDR3 reads TGTGCCAGCAGCGTAGGGGGAGTAGGGCAGCCCCAGCATTTT. The V and J genes are TRBV9 and TRBJ1-5, with no clear D. The CDR3 length is 14 residues. The ends were cut back, 0 bases at V and 7 bases at J, with 11 bases in the middle. Germline V gene sequence: CDR1 SGDLS, CDR2 YYNGEE.

The chain is built from TRBV28 and TRBJ2-2; 7 bases are shared with TRBD1. The CDR3 spans 13 residues. The J segment lost 4 bases and the V segment lost 4 bases, leaving 0 bases of the junction unmatched. Germline CDR1 reads MDHEN; CDR2 reads SYDVKM. CDR3 protein: CASSSGGTGELFF. The DNA of the CDR3 is TGTGCCAGCAGTTCAGGGGGCACCGGGGAGCTGTTTTTT.

This sequence joins TRBV7-8 and TRBJ2-6; TRBD1 agrees at 7 bases. Germline V lookup: CDR1 SGHVS, CDR2 FQNEAQ. The V and J ends lost 2 bases and 0 bases, in that order; junction bases with no gene match: 4. This CDR3 comprises 17 residues. The CDR3 DNA reads TGTGCCAGCAGCTTATGGACAGGTGGCTCTGGGGCCAACGTCCTGACTTTC. Translation: CASSLWTGGSGANVLTF.

CDR3 sequence: CASSPGLAGGRETQYF. The CDR3 DNA sequence: TGTGCCAGCAGCCCGGGACTAGCGGGGGGACGTGAGACCCAGTACTTC. The V and J genes are TRBV5-6 and TRBJ2-5; 15 bases agree with TRBD2. Germline values: CDR1 SGHDT, CDR2 YYEEEE. J gave up 5 bases and V 4 bases, and 6 bases lay outside the gene matches. The CDR3 covers 16 residues.

The V gene is TRBV18, the J gene TRBJ2-7; D may be TRBD1 (6 bases). Germline assignment: CDR1 KGHSH and CDR2 LQKENI. This CDR3 is built from 15 residues. Deletions cut 6 bases from V and 5 bases from J, with 20 bases between. CDR3 bases: TGTGCCAGCTCCTTTTTGCAGGGGCAGGGGCACGAGCAGTACTTC. Residues: CASSFLQGQGHEQYF.

This sequence joins TRBV5-8 and TRBJ1-3; TRBD1 might be the D (6 bases). This CDR3 has 15 amino acids. Germline CDR1 and CDR2: SGHTS and YDEGEE. V was shortened by 5 bases and J by 0 bases, with 12 bases between the two germline ends. This CDR3 reads CASRTGSHSGNTIYF. The CDR3 DNA reads as TGTGCCAGCAGGACAGGTTCCCACTCTGGAAACACCATATATTTT.

The CDR3 loop is CASSQDRRSYLRSPLHF. Written as DNA, the CDR3 is TGTGCCAGCAGCCAAGATCGGAGATCCTATTTGCGTTCACCCCTCCACTTT. V and J are TRBV14 and TRBJ1-6; D is ambiguous. Trimming stripped 0 bases from V and 9 bases from J, with 18 bases between. Germline CDR1 is SGHDN and CDR2 is FVKESK. The CDR3 is 17 amino acids.

This chain uses TRBV3-1 (or the pseudogene TRBV3-2) with TRBJ1-5; D gene uncertain. V shed 4 bases and J shed 2 bases, with 12 bases lying between them. Per the germline V gene, CDR1 is LGHDT and CDR2 is YNNKEL (reference sequence). CDR3 length: 15 residues. CDR3 nucleotide sequence: TGTGCCAGCAGCCTTAGGAGAAACGGCAATCAGCCCCAGCATTTT. It encodes CASSLRRNGNQPQHF.

This chain links TRBV28 with TRBJ1-5; 8 positions match TRBD1. The J segment lost 5 bases and the V segment lost 6 bases, leaving 6 bases of the junction unmatched. The CDR3 covers 14 residues. Germline lookup yields CDR1 MDHEN and CDR2 SYDVKM. The DNA for the CDR3 is TGTGCCAGCAGGGAGACAGGGGAAGATCAGCCCCAGCATTTT. This translates into CASRETGEDQPQHF.

This clone was recorded once. The chain combines TRBV6-1 with TRBJ2-4; 10 bases line up with TRBD1. V was pared by 7 bases and J by 4 bases, with 4 bases of the junction left unmatched. The germline V gene has CDR1 MNHNS and CDR2 SASEGT. The CDR3 totals 14 residues. The CDR3 DNA reads TGTGCCAGCACCCCGGACAGGGGGAAAAACATTCAGTACTTC. Its protein is CASTPDRGKNIQYF.

This clone was detected only once. The chain links TRBV18 to TRBJ2-2; D is undetermined. Per the germline V gene, CDR1 is KGHSH and CDR2 is LQKENI. The CDR3 extends over 14 amino acids. V gave up 0 bases and J gave up 2 bases, with 4 bases separating them. The CDR3 loop reads CASSPPLNTGELFF. CDR3 coding DNA: TGTGCCAGCTCACCACCTCTTAACACCGGGGAGCTGTTTTTT.

On this clone itself: The same CDR3 can be traced to other DNA sequences in this sample. V is TRBV20-1 and J is TRBJ1-1; D is possibly TRBD1 (5 bases). Germline V gene data show CDR1 as DFQATT and CDR2 as SNEGSKA (reference sequence). The CDR3 runs to 12 residues. V lost 3 bases to trimming and J lost 2 bases, with 7 bases between them. The CDR3 nucleotides are TGCAGTGCTAGTCAGGGTAACACTGAAGCTTTCTTT. Translating gives CSASQGNTEAFF.

This chain joins TRBV19 and TRBJ2-2, with D unresolved. Trimming removed 7 bases from V and 4 bases from J, with 10 bases in between. Looked up from germline, CDR1 is LNHDA and CDR2 is SQIVND (reference sequence). The CDR3 totals 13 residues. This CDR3 reads CASKKAVTGELFF. The CDR3 DNA reads as TGTGCCAGTAAAAAGGCGGTCACCGGGGAGCTGTTTTTT.

The chain carries TRBV28 and TRBJ1-2; D not certain. In germline, CDR1 is MDHEN, CDR2 SYDVKM. The CDR3 extends over 12 amino acids. The ends were cut back, 8 bases at V and 8 bases at J, with 15 bases in the middle. The CDR3 is CASHTAVTGYTF. CDR3 nucleotide sequence: TGTGCCAGCCACACGGCGGTAACAGGCTACACCTTC.

V is TRBV6-5 and J is TRBJ2-4; maybe TRBD2 (7 bases). The germline V gene has CDR1 MNHEY and CDR2 SVGAGI. With 6 bases removed from V and 6 bases from J, the gap between germline ends came to 15 bases. The CDR3 has 14 residues. CDR3 protein: CASSPPGGPNIQYF. The CDR3 DNA is TGTGCCAGCAGCCCGCCGGGGGGCCCAAACATTCAGTACTTC.

Worth noting for this clone: The same CDR3 is also encoded by other DNA sequences in this sample. This chain uses TRBV28 with TRBJ1-3, with TRBD1 identical over 7 bases. The V gene's germline CDR1 is MDHEN and CDR2 SYDVKM. V lost 5 bases and J lost 2; bases outside the gene matches: 3. The CDR3 is made up of 14 amino acids. The CDR3 DNA sequence: TGTGCCAGCAGTCGACAGGGAGCTGGAAACACCATATATTTT. It codes for CASSRQGAGNTIYF.

The rearrangement links TRBV30 to TRBJ2-7; D is perhaps TRBD2 (6 bases). V lost 4 bases, J lost 0 bases, and 13 bases lay in between. The CDR3 consists of 14 residues. CDR1 and CDR2 (germline): GTSNPN, SVGIG (reference sequence). CDR3 protein: CAWTGDGSSYEQYF. The CDR3, as DNA: TGTGCCTGGACCGGTGACGGGAGCTCCTACGAGCAGTACTTC.

V usage is TRBV2 and J usage is TRBJ1-4, with 11 bases matching TRBD1. CDR1 is SNHLY and CDR2 is FYNNEI in the germline V gene. V lost 4 bases, J lost 7 bases, and 5 bases stayed unmatched. The CDR3 extends over 15 amino acids. DNA of the CDR3: TGTGCCAGCAGTGGGGACAGGGGGTTAGGTGAAAAACTGTTTTTT. This encodes CASSGDRGLGEKLFF. Full variable domain (remainder filled in from reference TRBV2 and TRBJ1-4): EPEVTQTPSHQVTQMGQEVILRCVPISNHLYFYWYRQILGQKVEFLVSFYNNEISEKSEIFDDQFSVERPDGSNFTLKIRSTKLEDSAMYFCASSGDRGLGEKLFFGSGTQLSVL.